The 10 T cell receptor beta chains below all came from one sample that was sequenced in a study of breast tumors, draining lymph nodes, adjacent tissues. TCRdb re-derived calls from the multiplex PCR reads in MiXCR, one entry per CDR3 protein. Of under 25,000 distinct CDR3 sequences listed, 43% are singletons. The sample taken for sequencing was breast tumor tissue. The receptors stem from a female donor with breast cancer. Some clones in this sample may be carry-over from other donors' samples.

By sample share, this clonotype is medium-sized. The J gene is TRBJ2-3, the V gene TRBV7-9, with 14 positions matching TRBD2. V lost 5 bases and J lost 5; bases outside the gene matches: 6. Germline V gene lookup returns CDR1 SEHNR and CDR2 FQNEAQ (reference sequence). This CDR3 spans 16 amino acids. In nucleotides, the CDR3 is TGTGCCAGCAGCACCTGGACTAGCGGGAGGTTAGATACGCAGTATTTT. Amino acid sequence: CASSTWTSGRLDTQYF.

This clonotype was picked up many times. This chain joins TRBV6-5 and TRBJ1-3; D unresolved. The CDR3 runs to 11 residues. V was shortened by 7 bases and J by 2 bases, with 3 bases between the two germline ends. Germline V gives CDR1 MNHEY, CDR2 SVGAGI. The CDR3: CASKAGNTIYF. In nucleotides, the CDR3 is TGTGCCAGCAAGGCTGGAAACACCATATATTTT.

This chain connects TRBV4-1 to TRBJ1-2; tentative D call: TRBD1 (6 bases). Trimming pared 2 bases from V and 8 bases from J, leaving 18 bases between. The germline V gene encodes CDR1 MGHRA and CDR2 YSYEKL. The CDR3 extends over 15 amino acids. CDR3 in amino acids: CASSQMVGARGGYTF. DNA for the CDR3: TGCGCCAGCAGCCAAATGGTGGGGGCTAGGGGAGGCTACACCTTC.

This clonotype is medium-sized (0.01 to 0.1%) within its sample. The chain carries TRBV10-3 and TRBJ2-7; TRBD2 agrees at 8 bases. J was trimmed by 3 bases and V by 6 bases; bases with no gene match: 7. Germline lookup yields CDR1 ENHRY and CDR2 SYGVKD. The CDR3 totals 14 residues. The CDR3 nucleotides read TGTGCCATCAGACCAGCGGGAGCCCTCTACGAGCAGTACTTC. Its translation: CAIRPAGALYEQYF.

Ten or more counts support this clonotype. Written as DNA, the CDR3 is TGTGCCAGTAGTCCTGGACAGCGAAAATCGGCCCAGTACTTC. Translation gives CASSPGQRKSAQYF. The chain combines TRBV19 with TRBJ2-5, with a possible D match to TRBD1 (6 bases). V was trimmed by 5 bases and J by 9 bases, leaving 19 bases between them. Germline values: CDR1 LNHDA, CDR2 SQIVND (reference sequence). The CDR3 extends over 14 amino acids.

This clonotype was seen ten or more times. CDR3 bases: TGTGCCAGCAGTGAAAGGAGAACAGATACGCAGTATTTT. Protein sequence: CASSERRTDTQYF. J is TRBJ2-3 and V is TRBV6-1; the D is unclear. V lost 2 bases, J lost 3 bases, and 6 bases lay in between. Germline V lookup: CDR1 MNHNS, CDR2 SASEGT. The length of the CDR3 is 13 residues.

This clonotype rates as medium-sized. The chain recombines TRBV2 with TRBJ2-7; TRBD1 aligns across 9 bases. This CDR3 is 14 amino acids long. Germline V CDR1 and CDR2: SNHLY, FYNNEI. V gave up 8 bases and J gave up 5 bases; unmatched junction bases: 10. The CDR3 sequence: CASGSDRGLNEQYF. The CDR3 nucleotides read TGTGCCAGCGGTTCGGACAGGGGCTTAAACGAGCAGTACTTC.

This sequence joins TRBV2 and TRBJ1-2; possibly TRBD1 for D (5 bases). This CDR3 has 15 amino acids. Per the germline V gene, CDR1 is SNHLY and CDR2 is FYNNEI. V was cut by 2 bases and J by 8 bases, with 18 bases left in between. This CDR3 reads CASSESAWGTGGYTF. The CDR3 DNA sequence: TGTGCCAGCAGTGAATCGGCGTGGGGGACGGGAGGCTACACCTTC.

This clonotype was counted ten times or more. The chain couples TRBV6-5 to TRBJ2-5; 7 bases are a match to TRBD2. The CDR3 contains 14 residues. Germline V lookup: CDR1 MNHEY, CDR2 SVGAGI. With V trimmed by 4 bases and J by 2 bases, 4 bases remained unmatched. The CDR3: CASSSSGGQETQYF. CDR3 bases: TGTGCCAGCAGTTCCTCGGGGGGTCAAGAGACCCAGTACTTC.

This clonotype was seen once. The rearrangement uses TRBV2 and TRBJ2-5; no definite D call. V shed 4 bases and J shed 3 bases, with 9 bases lying between them. Germline values: CDR1 SNHLY, CDR2 FYNNEI. This CDR3 comprises 13 residues. The CDR3 nucleotides read TGTGCCAGCAGTGCTAACGGAAAAGAGACCCAGTACTTC. It codes for CASSANGKETQYF.